This entry concerns a single T cell receptor (beta chain). Its specificity is not known. The record originates from a study of T cell repertoires in cytomegalovirus infection. Looking at the study overall: HLA-B-restricted CMV epitopes that are well studied, plus recently identified HLA-C-restricted ones, were used by the study. From public TCR beta signatures came an indication of both CMV infection and matching HLA type.

The CDR3 contains 18 residues. CDR1 and CDR2 (germline): SGHTA, FQGTGA. V lost 0 bases, J lost 2 bases, and 7 bases stayed unmatched. From the reads, TCRdb called clonotypes with MiXCR, one entry per CDR3 protein. Of 110,000 or so distinct CDR3 sequences in the sample, 30% to 35% were seen once. Sequencing used CD8+ T cells from cultured PBMCs, obtained from culture after CMV antigen stimulation. The TCR was taken from a human donor in good health (CMV status not recorded). Some clones in this sample may be carry-over from other donors' samples. The rearrangement links TRBV7-3 to TRBJ2-1; 10 positions agree with TRBD2. CDR3 sequence: CASSLTPASGGPYNEQFF. The CDR3, as DNA: TGTGCCAGCAGCTTAACTCCGGCTAGCGGGGGCCCCTACAATGAGCAGTTCTTC.